This T cell receptor beta chain was documented in a study of control samples from healthy donors and cancer patients. This CDR3 is built from 15 residues. V lost 3 bases, J lost 5 bases, and 9 bases stayed unmatched. CDR1 and CDR2 (germline): SGHRS, YFSETQ. The protocol was immunoSEQ multiplex PCR, while the TCRdb copy is restricted to in-frame clones and leaves out a portion. The sample shows about 54,000 clones, around 95% of them seen only once. The source material was blood. This sequence originates from a woman aged 25 to 39 in good health. The chain combines TRBV5-1 with TRBJ1-1, with 8 bases identical to TRBD1. The CDR3 spells CASSSRTGSGTEAFF. CDR3 nucleotide sequence: TGCGCCAGCAGCTCCCGGACAGGGTCAGGGACTGAAGCTTTCTTT.